The clone carrying this T cell receptor beta chain has more than one count but fewer than ten. Its specificity is not known. V dropped 5 bases and J dropped 3 bases, with 13 bases sitting between them. CDR3 length: 14 residues. Looked up from germline, CDR1 is SNHLY and CDR2 is FYNNEI. Here immunoSEQ multiplex PCR was the method, and the copy in TCRdb shows in-frame clones only, minus some. The sample yields over 30,000 clones, about 91% seen once. The data were obtained in a study of stem cell transplantation in POMP-related autoinflammatory disease. Whole-study results and caveats: Unique TRB V-J gene pairings were limited in number in patients with PRAID.

Sequencing was performed on CD4+ T cells from PBMCs, taken before stem cell transplantation. This chain connects TRBV2 to TRBJ1-2; D may be TRBD1 (6 bases). This TCR was sampled from a human donor with POMP-related autoinflammation and immune dysregulation (PRAID). CDR3: CASSRSGVDYGYTF. CDR3 nucleotide sequence: TGTGCCAGCAGTAGATCAGGGGTCGACTATGGCTACACCTTC. The full variable domain, rest sourced from reference TRBV2 and TRBJ1-2, is EPEVTQTPSHQVTQMGQEVILRCVPISNHLYFYWYRQILGQKVEFLVSFYNNEISEKSEIFDDQFSVERPDGSNFTLKIRSTKLEDSAMYFCASSRSGVDYGYTFGSGTRLTVV.